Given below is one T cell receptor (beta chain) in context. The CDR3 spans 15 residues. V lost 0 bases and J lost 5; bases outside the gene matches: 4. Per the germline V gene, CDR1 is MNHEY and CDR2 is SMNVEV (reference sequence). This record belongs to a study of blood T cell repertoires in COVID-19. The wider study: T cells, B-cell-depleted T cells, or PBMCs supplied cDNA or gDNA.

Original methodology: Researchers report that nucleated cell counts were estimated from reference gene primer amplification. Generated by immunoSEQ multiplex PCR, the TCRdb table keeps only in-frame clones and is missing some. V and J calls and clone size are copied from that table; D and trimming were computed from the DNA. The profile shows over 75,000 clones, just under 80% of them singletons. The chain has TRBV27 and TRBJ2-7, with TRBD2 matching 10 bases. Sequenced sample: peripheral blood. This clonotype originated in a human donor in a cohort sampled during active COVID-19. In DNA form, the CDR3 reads TGTGCCAGCAGTTTATCGGCTAGCGGGAGCCACGAGCAGTACTTC. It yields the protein CASSLSASGSHEQYF.